The TCR beta chain described here comes from a study of early T cells in non-severe SARS-CoV-2 infection. Study information: Whole-blood bulk RNA, unsorted, was sequenced, and chains were unpaired.

The TCR library protocol was used to attach unique molecular identifiers. These identifiers were attached to individual cDNA molecules. TCRdb itself ran the 5' RACE reads through MiXCR, one entry per CDR3 protein. Of roughly 46,000 distinct CDR3 sequences in the sample, roughly 5.7% are singletons; the top ten hold under 7%. CDR1 and CDR2 from the germline V gene are MNHNY and SVGAGI (reference sequence). V shed 2 bases, J shed 4 bases, and the junction held 13 bases outside the gene matches. The CDR3 is 17 residues long. This chain links TRBV6-6 with TRBJ2-7; 8 bases fit TRBD2. The sequence was obtained from an adult who was a healthcare worker with PCR-confirmed SARS-CoV-2 infection or an uninfected control (not recorded which). The sequenced sample was whole blood, obtained at baseline. The CDR3 loop is CASSYRGGLDSRYEQYF. In DNA form, the CDR3 reads TGTGCCAGCAGTTACCGGGGGGGTCTCGACAGCCGGTACGAGCAGTACTTC.